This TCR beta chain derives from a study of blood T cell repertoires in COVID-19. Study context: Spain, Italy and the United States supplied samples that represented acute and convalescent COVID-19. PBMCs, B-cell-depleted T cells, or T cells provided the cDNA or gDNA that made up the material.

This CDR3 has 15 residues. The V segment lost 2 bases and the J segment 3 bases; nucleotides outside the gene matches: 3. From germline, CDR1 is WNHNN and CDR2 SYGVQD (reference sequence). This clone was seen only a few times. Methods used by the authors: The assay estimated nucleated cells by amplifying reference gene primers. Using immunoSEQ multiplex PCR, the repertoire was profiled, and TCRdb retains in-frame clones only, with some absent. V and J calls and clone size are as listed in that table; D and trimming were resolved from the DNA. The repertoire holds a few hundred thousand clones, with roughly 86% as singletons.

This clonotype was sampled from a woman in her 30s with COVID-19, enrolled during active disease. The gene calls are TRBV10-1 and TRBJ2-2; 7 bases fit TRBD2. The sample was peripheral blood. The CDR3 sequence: CASSERLADTGELFF. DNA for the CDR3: TGCGCCAGCAGTGAGAGGCTAGCGGACACCGGGGAGCTGTTTTTT.